The rows below give T cell receptor beta chains drawn from one sample of a study of T cell responses to AZD1222 COVID-19 vaccine. Some clones are missing from TCRdb's copy, which holds only in-frame ones; the method was immunoSEQ multiplex PCR. Of 120,000 or so clones in the sample, about nine tenths were seen once. Sample: peripheral blood, taken on day 0 of AZD1222 vaccination. The receptors stem from an adult in good health. The CDR3 runs from the conserved cysteine through the conserved F or W. A D gene is named only where the DNA matches it firmly. Clone size is given for some rows only: seen once, a few or many times, or a class if the clone is expanded.

.	TRBV11-2	.	TRBJ1-2	TGTGCCAGCAGCTTCCCAGGACGTGGCTACACCTTC	CASSFPGRGYTF
.	TRBV12-3/TRBV12-4	.	TRBJ2-1	TGTGCCAGCAGTCCCAGGGGAGGCGAGCAGTTCTTC	CASSPRGGEQFF
.	TRBV3-1/TRBV3-2	TRBD1	TRBJ2-2	TGTGCCAGCAGCCACAACAGGGGGACCGGGGAGCTGTTTTTT	CASSHNRGTGELFF
.	TRBV28	TRBD2	TRBJ2-4	TGTGCCAGCAGTTTACTAGCGGGGAGAGCAGTAGCCAAAAACATTCAGTACTTC	CASSLLAGRAVAKNIQYF
.	TRBV7-2	.	TRBJ1-2	TGTGCCAGCAGCCCGTACTCAGGGGATGGCTACACCTTC	CASSPYSGDGYTF
.	TRBV2	TRBD1	TRBJ1-2	TGTGCCAGCAAGACCGGGACAGGGGATGGCTACACCTTC	CASKTGTGDGYTF
.	TRBV28	.	TRBJ2-7	TGTGCCAGCAGTTTAACCGGGACTCCTTCCTACGAGCAGTACTTC	CASSLTGTPSYEQYF
.	TRBV19	.	TRBJ1-1	TGTGCCAGTAAGGATGTGTCCATTGAAGCTTTCTTT	CASKDVSIEAFF
.	TRBV2	TRBD1	TRBJ2-5	TGTGCCAGCAGTCCCCGGACAGGGTACGGGACCCAGTACTTC	CASSPRTGYGTQYF
once	TRBV11-2	.	TRBJ1-1	TGTGCCAGCAGCCTTGGAGCCCGGAAGGCTGAAGCTTTCTTT	CASSLGARKAEAFF
.	TRBV3-1/TRBV3-2	.	TRBJ1-3	TGTGCCAGCAGCCAAAGGGGGGGGACTGGAAACACCATATATTTT	CASSQRGGTGNTIYF
.	TRBV2	TRBD1	TRBJ1-2	TGTGCCAGCAGGGACAGGGGACATACCTATGGCTACACCTTC	CASRDRGHTYGYTF
.	TRBV7-2	TRBD2	TRBJ2-5	TGTGCCAGCAGCTTAGCTAGCGGGAGGGGAGGGGAGACCCAGTACTTC	CASSLASGRGGETQYF
.	TRBV30	.	TRBJ2-3	TGTGCCTGGAGGCGGATTATCCACAACACAGATACGCAGTATTTT	CAWRRIIHNTDTQYF
.	TRBV9	TRBD2	TRBJ2-2	TGTGCCAGCAGCGTCGCGACTAGCGGGGAGTTCGCCGGGGAGCTGTTTTTT	CASSVATSGEFAGELFF
.	TRBV7-2	.	TRBJ1-5	TGTGCCAGCAGCTCCCAACCTGTGACGGATTCTAATCAGCCCCAGCATTTT	CASSSQPVTDSNQPQHF
.	TRBV20-1	.	TRBJ2-1	TGCAGTGCTAGTTTTACCTACAATGAGCAGTTCTTC	CSASFTYNEQFF
.	TRBV27	TRBD2	TRBJ2-3	TGTGCCAGCAGTTTGGTAGCGGGAGGCCTCACAGATACGCAGTATTTT	CASSLVAGGLTDTQYF
.	TRBV11-3	.	TRBJ1-2	TGTGCCAGCAGCTTAGAGGGGGCGGTTGGCTACACCTTC	CASSLEGAVGYTF
.	TRBV6-5	.	TRBJ1-6	TGTGCCAGCAGTTACTCTGGGACATTGAGTTCACCCCTCCACTTT	CASSYSGTLSSPLHF
once	TRBV27	TRBD1	TRBJ1-1	TGTGCCAGCAGTTCAGGGGGTCCAACCACTGAAGCTTTCTTT	CASSSGGPTTEAFF
.	TRBV6-1	TRBD1	TRBJ1-5	TGTGCCAGCAGTGAACTTTGGACAGGGGGCGGGGGTCAGCCCCAGCATTTT	CASSELWTGGGGQPQHF
.	TRBV19	.	TRBJ1-3	TGTGCCAGTAAGCGCAGGGCGGGTGCTGGAAACACCATATATTTT	CASKRRAGAGNTIYF
once	TRBV2	.	TRBJ1-4	TGTGCCAGCAGTGAGTACCAGGGAGGTGCAACTAATGAAAAACTGTTTTTT	CASSEYQGGATNEKLFF
.	TRBV4-1	.	TRBJ2-7	TGCGCCAGCAGCCAAAAGTTTGGGAGCTCCTACGAGCAGTACTTC	CASSQKFGSSYEQYF
.	TRBV6-2/TRBV6-3	.	TRBJ1-2	TGTGCCAGCAGTGACTCGGGACATGTAACGGGCTACACCTTC	CASSDSGHVTGYTF
once	TRBV6-5	.	TRBJ1-1	TGTGCCAGCAGAAGGTCAAGGGGCCTGGGAGAAGCTTTCTTT	CASRRSRGLGEAFF
.	TRBV5-1	.	TRBJ1-1	TGCGCCAGCAGCTCCAACGAAGACAGGCAAGAAGCTTTCTTT	CASSSNEDRQEAFF
once	TRBV6-5	.	TRBJ1-2	TGTGCCAGCAGTTACAGGGGGGTCTATGGCTACACCTTC	CASSYRGVYGYTF
.	TRBV5-1	TRBD1	TRBJ1-2	TGCGCCAGCTCAACAGGGGCTAACTATGGCTACACCTTC	CASSTGANYGYTF
.	TRBV6-2/TRBV6-3	.	TRBJ2-1	TGTGCCAGCAGCAACCAGACCGGTCTATCCTACAATGAGCAGTTCTTC	CASSNQTGLSYNEQFF
.	TRBV27	TRBD1	TRBJ1-2	TGTGCCAGCAGTCGACTTCCGGGACAGGGGATCCGAAACTATGGCTACACCTTC	CASSRLPGQGIRNYGYTF
.	TRBV5-1	.	TRBJ2-3	TGCGCCAGCAGCCCGACTTACCGACAGGCCCCCACAGATACGCAGTATTTT	CASSPTYRQAPTDTQYF
.	TRBV6-6	.	TRBJ1-5	TGTGCCAGCAACGAAGGGACACCCGAGCAGCCCCAGCATTTT	CASNEGTPEQPQHF
.	TRBV10-3	.	TRBJ2-2	TGTGCCATTTCCCAGGGGACGAACACCGGGGAGCTGTTTTTT	CAISQGTNTGELFF
.	TRBV29-1	TRBD1	TRBJ1-2	TGCAGCGGACAGGGGACGAACTATGGCTACACCTTC	CSGQGTNYGYTF
once	TRBV7-8	.	TRBJ2-2	TGTGCCAGCAGCCGAGCTCGAGAGGACGGCACCGGGGAGCTGTTTTTT	CASSRAREDGTGELFF
.	TRBV18	.	TRBJ2-3	TGTGCCAGCTCATCCTATGTCGTGGCAGGCCCGAACACAGATACGCAGTATTTT	CASSSYVVAGPNTDTQYF
.	TRBV3-1/TRBV3-2	TRBD1	TRBJ1-2	TGTGCCAGCAGCCCCGACAGGGGGCTGGGCTACACCTTC	CASSPDRGLGYTF
.	TRBV29-1	.	TRBJ1-4	TGCAGCGTTGGGAGGCGGGGGGAAAAACTGTTTTTT	CSVGRRGEKLFF
.	TRBV13	.	TRBJ1-3	TGTGCCAGCAGCTTAACTACGTTTGGAAACACCATATATTTT	CASSLTTFGNTIYF
.	TRBV10-1	.	TRBJ2-2	TGCGCCAGCAGTGAGTCGCGGGGCTCCGGGGCCGGGGAGCTGTTTTTT	CASSESRGSGAGELFF
.	TRBV28	.	TRBJ1-4	TGTGCCAGCAGCTCATCCGGAGTAGCTAATGAAAAACTGTTTTTT	CASSSSGVANEKLFF
.	TRBV6-2/TRBV6-3	.	TRBJ2-5	TGTGCCAGCAGCCTCACCGGGGCAGGGCGCAGGGTTGACCAAGAGACCCAGTACTTC	CASSLTGAGRRVDQETQYF
.	TRBV12-3/TRBV12-4	.	TRBJ2-5	TGTGCCAGCAGTTTAGGGGTGGGAGAGACCCAGTACTTC	CASSLGVGETQYF
once	TRBV3-1/TRBV3-2	.	TRBJ2-2	TGTGCCAGCAGCCAACGCGCTCGCGGACACACCGGGGAGCTGTTTTTT	CASSQRARGHTGELFF